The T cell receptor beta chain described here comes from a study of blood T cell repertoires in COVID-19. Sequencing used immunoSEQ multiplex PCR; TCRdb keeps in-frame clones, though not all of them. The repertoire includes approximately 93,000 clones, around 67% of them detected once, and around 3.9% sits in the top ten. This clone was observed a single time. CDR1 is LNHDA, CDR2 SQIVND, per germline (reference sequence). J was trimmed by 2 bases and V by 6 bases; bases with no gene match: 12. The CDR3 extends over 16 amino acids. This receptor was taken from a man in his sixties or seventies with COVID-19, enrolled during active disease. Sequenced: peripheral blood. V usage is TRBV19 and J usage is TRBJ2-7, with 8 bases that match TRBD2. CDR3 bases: TGTGCCAGTAGGGCGGGGGGAACAGGCGATACCTACGAGCAGTACTTC. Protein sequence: CASRAGGTGDTYEQYF.